These 3 T cell receptor beta chains came from one sample sequenced in a study of CXCR3-negative and CXCR3-positive naive CD8 T cells. All TRB cDNA libraries came from 5' RACE performed with UMI labels. Each CDR3 protein gets one entry in TCRdb, which reprocessed the 5' RACE reads and gives no DNA. The table gives tens of thousands of distinct CDR3 sequences; the top ten clones make up 0.5% to 0.6% of it. Their specific antigens are unknown. General study results and limits: Naive cells that were CXCR3-positive had more hydrophobic TRB CDR3s (compared with CXCR3-negative naive cells).

The sequenced sample was naive CXCR3+ CD8+ T cells from blood. Described subset: CD45RO-CCR7+CD27+CD95- naive CD8+ T cells expressing CXCR3 (TNR3+). Receptor source: a human donor in good health. Some clones in this sample may be carry-over from other donors' samples.

The chain couples TRBV6-2 or TRBV6-3 to TRBJ1-6; there is no DNA to check the TCRdb D call of TRBD1. The CDR3 runs to 14 residues. Germline lookup yields CDR1 MNHEY and CDR2 SVGEGT. This CDR3 reads CASSTGTGGSPLHF.

This sequence joins TRBV18 and TRBJ1-3. The CDR3 is made up of 15 amino acids. Germline CDR1 is KGHSH and CDR2 is LQKENI. The CDR3: CASSPPPGSGNTIYF. Full variable domain (outside the CDR3, taken from reference TRBV18 and TRBJ1-3): NAGVMQNPRHLVRRRGQEARLRCSPMKGHSHVYWYRQLPEEGLKFMVYLQKENIIDESGMPKERFSAEFPKEGPSILRIQQVVRGDSAAYFCASSPPPGSGNTIYFGEGSWLTVV.

This sequence joins TRBV7-3 and TRBJ1-1; the D call of TRBD1 rests on TCRdb alone, since no DNA is present to check it. The CDR3 runs to 17 residues. The germline V gene has CDR1 SGHTA and CDR2 FQGTGA. The CDR3 here is CASSLWQGAAMGAEAFF. Combining the CDR3 with reference TRBV7-3 and TRBJ1-1 gives the whole variable domain GAGVSQTPSNKVTEKGKYVELRCDPISGHTALYWYRQSLGQGPEFLIYFQGTGAADDSGLPNDRFFAVRPEGSVSTLKIQRTERGDSAVYLCASSLWQGAAMGAEAFFGQGTRLTVV.